This entry lists 19 T cell receptor beta chains sequenced from one sample in a study of a mutant IDH1 vaccine in newly diagnosed glioma. Time point meaning: week 23, last vaccination. Mutant IDH1 20-mer peptide, at 300 ug, made up each vaccine dose, with topical imiquimod. Method: immunoSEQ multiplex PCR; TCRdb's copy keeps in-frame clones and lacks some. The sample consists of 35,000 to 50,000 clones, around 90% of them appearing once. These receptors have no identified antigens. The source was PBMCs, collected from a glioma patient whose treatment included an IDH1 peptide vaccine. The receptors were gathered from a man aged 50-59 years with glioma.

The rearrangement uses TRBV6-1 and TRBJ2-5, with a tentative D call TRBD2 (6 bases). V lost 2 bases to trimming and J lost 5 bases, with 15 bases between them. CDR3 length: 15 amino acids. The V gene's germline CDR1 is MNHNS and CDR2 SASEGT. In DNA form, the CDR3 reads TGTGCCAGCAGTGAAAAGAGGTGGGCGGGGGAGACCCAGTACTTC. This codes for CASSEKRWAGETQYF.

This clone was seen only a few times. V gene TRBV5-4 combines with J gene TRBJ2-5; D is undetermined. The germline gives CDR1 SGHNT, CDR2 YYREEE (reference sequence). This CDR3 has 13 residues. V lost 0 bases and J 3 bases, leaving 6 bases between the germline ends. In nucleotides, the CDR3 is TGTGCCAGCAGCTTGGGGAAGGAAGAGACCCAGTACTTC. Amino acids: CASSLGKEETQYF.

V gene TRBV2 combines with J gene TRBJ1-2; D not certain. The CDR3 is made up of 12 amino acids. Germline lookup yields CDR1 SNHLY and CDR2 FYNNEI. Trimming cost V 5 bases and J 4 bases, with 8 bases left between them. The CDR3 loop reads CASSPDGYGYTF. The DNA of the CDR3 is TGTGCCAGCAGTCCGGACGGCTATGGCTACACCTTC. Drawing the rest from reference TRBV2 and TRBJ1-2, the complete variable domain is EPEVTQTPSHQVTQMGQEVILRCVPISNHLYFYWYRQILGQKVEFLVSFYNNEISEKSEIFDDQFSVERPDGSNFTLKIRSTKLEDSAMYFCASSPDGYGYTFGSGTRLTVV.

This chain connects TRBV7-3 to TRBJ1-1; D is perhaps TRBD1 (6 bases). Germline CDR1 and CDR2: SGHTA and FQGTGA. Deletions cut 2 bases from V and 4 bases from J, with 14 bases between. The CDR3 has 15 residues. CDR3 sequence (DNA): TGTGCCAGCAGCTTATCAGGGGCGCAAAGCACTGAAGCTTTCTTT. Translation: CASSLSGAQSTEAFF.

The gene calls are TRBV4-1 and TRBJ1-4; D gene uncertain. Germline V CDR1 and CDR2: MGHRA, YSYEKL. The CDR3 length is 15 residues. V was shortened by 0 bases and J by 5 bases, with 10 bases between the two germline ends. The CDR3 DNA sequence: TGCGCCAGCAGCCAAGATCTGGGAACCAATGAAAAACTGTTTTTT. Amino acid sequence: CASSQDLGTNEKLFF.

The gene calls are TRBV2 and TRBJ2-6; 10 bases match TRBD1. The CDR3 has 19 residues. V was clipped by 6 bases and J by 1 base; unmatched bases: 12. Per the germline V gene, CDR1 is SNHLY and CDR2 is FYNNEI. The CDR3 reads CASSYMPGQGLSGANVLTF. The CDR3 DNA sequence: TGTGCCAGCAGCTACATGCCGGGACAGGGGCTGTCTGGGGCCAACGTCCTGACTTTC.

This chain connects TRBV11-1 to TRBJ2-7, with D possibly matching TRBD1 (8 bases). CDR1 is SGHAT, CDR2 FQDESV, per germline (reference sequence). V lost 5 bases to trimming and J lost 1 base, with 15 bases between them. This CDR3 contains 15 residues. Here the CDR3 DNA reads TGTGCCAGCAGCAACAGGGGGGGGCTATCCTACGAGCAGTACTTC. It translates to CASSNRGGLSYEQYF.

About this clone: Distinct nucleotide sequences in the sample also encode this CDR3. This chain joins TRBV5-1 and TRBJ1-2; D remains ambiguous. This CDR3 is built from 11 residues. Trimming removed 5 bases from V and 4 bases from J, with 6 bases in between. CDR1 and CDR2 from the germline V gene are SGHRS and YFSETQ. The CDR3 DNA reads TGCGCCAGCAGTTACGGCTATGGCTACACCTTC. It codes for CASSYGYGYTF.

V gene TRBV6-4 combines with J gene TRBJ2-7; D unclear. The V gene lost 7 bases and the J gene lost 6 bases, with 7 bases spanning the gap. This CDR3 has 10 residues. The V gene's germline CDR1 is MRHNA and CDR2 SNTAGT. The CDR3 DNA is TGTGCCAGCAATACATCCGAGCAGTACTTC. Amino acid sequence: CASNTSEQYF.

The chain is built from TRBV5-6 and TRBJ1-5; possible D gene TRBD1, 5 bases. The CDR3 totals 17 residues. Trimming took off 8 bases at V and 1 base at J, with 22 bases between the two ends. Per germline, CDR1 SGHDT and CDR2 YYEEEE. The CDR3 sequence is CARRIRDGPSSNQPQHF. The CDR3 bases are TGTGCCAGAAGGATCCGGGACGGTCCCTCAAGCAATCAGCCCCAGCATTTT.

The gene calls are TRBV19 and TRBJ1-6; 12 bases agree with TRBD1. Germline V gene data show CDR1 as LNHDA and CDR2 as SQIVND (reference sequence). CDR3 size: 20 residues. V was pared by 5 bases and J by 0 bases, with 11 bases of the junction left unmatched. The CDR3 DNA reads TGTGCCAGTAGTCTACCTGGGACAGGGGGCCTGAGCTCCTATAATTCACCCCTCCACTTT. Its protein product is CASSLPGTGGLSSYNSPLHF.

This rearrangement joins TRBV29-1 to TRBJ2-1; TRBD1 matches at 8 bases. Germline V gene sequence: CDR1 SQVTM, CDR2 ANQGSEA. The ends lost 6 bases at V and 4 bases at J; junction bases unmatched: 5. The CDR3 contains 13 residues. CDR3 bases: TGCAGCGTGGGGACAGGAGGGTACAATGAGCAGTTCTTC. This translates into CSVGTGGYNEQFF.

The chain has TRBV2 and TRBJ2-5; D might be TRBD2 (6 bases). Germline V gene lookup returns CDR1 SNHLY and CDR2 FYNNEI. The CDR3 has 14 residues. V lost 3 bases and J lost 4, with 12 bases in between. The DNA for the CDR3 is TGTGCCAGCAGTGAGGGCCGGGGGTTAGAGACCCAGTACTTC. This translates into CASSEGRGLETQYF.

This chain joins TRBV7-3 and TRBJ1-1; a possible D gene is TRBD1 (6 bases). Trimming stripped 5 bases from V and 2 bases from J, with 9 bases between. Germline loops: CDR1 SGHTA, CDR2 FQGTGA. The CDR3 runs 13 residues. CDR3 nucleotides: TGTGCCAGCAGCAGGACAGTCAACACTGAAGCTTTCTTT. This translates into CASSRTVNTEAFF.

The chain recombines TRBV2 with TRBJ2-5; D might be TRBD1 (6 bases). CDR1 is SNHLY, CDR2 FYNNEI, per germline. The CDR3 runs 13 residues. V gave up 4 bases and J gave up 5 bases, with 11 bases separating them. DNA of the CDR3: TGTGCCAGCAGTGGGGCAGGGGAGGAGACCCAGTACTTC. It specifies CASSGAGEETQYF.

This chain joins TRBV7-6 and TRBJ1-5, with 8 bases identical to TRBD1. Trimming removed 2 bases from V and 6 bases from J; junction bases left unmatched: 3. From germline, CDR1 is SGHVS and CDR2 FNYEAQ. This CDR3 is built from 14 residues. CDR3 amino acids: CASSLLGQAQPQHF. DNA of the CDR3: TGTGCCAGCAGCTTATTGGGACAGGCTCAGCCCCAGCATTTT. Full variable domain (outside the CDR3, taken from reference TRBV7-6 and TRBJ1-5): GAGVSQSPRYKVTKRGQDVALRCDPISGHVSLYWYRQALGQGPEFLTYFNYEAQQDKSGLPNDRFSAERPEGSISTLTIQRTEQRDSAMYRCASSLLGQAQPQHFGDGTRLSIL.

This clone appeared a single time. The chain uses TRBV5-1 and TRBJ1-2; 8 nucleotides align to TRBD1. This CDR3 is 15 amino acids long. The trim removed 0 bases at V and 4 bases at J, leaving 5 bases unmatched. CDR1 is SGHRS, CDR2 YFSETQ, per germline. For the CDR3, the DNA is TGCGCCAGCAGCTTGGCCGGGACAGGACCCTATGGCTACACCTTC. Residues: CASSLAGTGPYGYTF. Full variable domain (rest looked up from reference TRBV5-1 and TRBJ1-2): KAGVTQTPRYLIKTRGQQVTLSCSPISGHRSVSWYQQTPGQGLQFLFEYFSETQRNKGNFPGRFSGRQFSNSRSEMNVSTLELGDSALYLCASSLAGTGPYGYTFGSGTRLTVV.

This chain links TRBV4-3 with TRBJ2-7, with D perhaps TRBD2 (7 bases). V lost 3 bases and J 5 bases, leaving 17 bases between the germline ends. The length of the CDR3 is 15 residues. Germline V gives CDR1 LGHNA, CDR2 YSLEER. CDR3 nucleotides: TGCGCCAGCAGCCAGGGGGCGGGGGCCCGGAACGAGCAGTACTTC. Residues: CASSQGAGARNEQYF.

Here the CDR3 reads CASSPGPTGMNSPLHF. The CDR3 DNA reads as TGTGCCAGCTCACCGGGGCCAACAGGGATGAATTCACCCCTCCACTTT. The rearrangement links TRBV18 to TRBJ1-6, with D possibly being TRBD1 (6 bases). Trimming took 3 bases from V and 7 from J, leaving 16 bases between them. This CDR3 has 16 residues. The germline V gene has CDR1 KGHSH and CDR2 LQKENI.